These 22 T cell receptor beta chains came from one sample sequenced in a study of blood T cells in healthy people across ages. The authors ran a second PCR of roughly 7 to 11 cycles using a sample-barcoded 5' primer and a J-beta primer mix. TCRdb processed the 5' RACE reads anew with MiXCR; each CDR3 protein has one entry. Among 1.5 million to 2 million distinct CDR3 sequences listed, approximately 50% were seen once. Sample: blood. These receptors all come from a woman aged 40 to 49 in good health.

V gene TRBV19 combines with J gene TRBJ1-2; no clear D gene. The germline V gene has CDR1 LNHDA and CDR2 SQIVND (reference sequence). The ends were cut back, 7 bases at V and 4 bases at J, with 16 bases in the middle. The CDR3 length is 14 residues. CDR3 bases: TGTGCCAGTAACCCCGAGAGAGGGATCTATGGCTACACCTTC. Its translation: CASNPERGIYGYTF. The variable domain in full, completed from reference TRBV19 and TRBJ1-2, reads DGGITQSPKYLFRKEGQNVTLSCEQNLNHDAMYWYRQDPGQGLRLIYYSQIVNDFQKGDIAEGYSVSREKKESFPLTVTSAQKNPTAFYLCASNPERGIYGYTFGSGTRLTVV.

This clonotype was found a few times. Here the CDR3 reads CASSPRGVRGGSYNEQFF. The DNA of the CDR3 is TGTGCCAGCAGCCCAAGGGGTGTACGGGGGGGCTCCTACAATGAGCAGTTCTTC. The rearrangement links TRBV7-2 to TRBJ2-1; 8 bases align to TRBD2. The CDR3 is 18 amino acids. Per germline, CDR1 SGHTA and CDR2 FQGNSA. V gave up 5 bases and J gave up 0 bases; unmatched junction bases: 12.

This clonotype came up a few times. CDR3: CASRAGLAGGQETQYF. CDR3 DNA: TGTGCCAGCAGAGCCGGACTAGCGGGGGGGCAAGAGACCCAGTACTTC. This chain joins TRBV28 and TRBJ2-5; 15 bases align to TRBD2. Trimming removed 6 bases from V and 2 bases from J; junction bases left unmatched: 4. This CDR3 is 16 amino acids long. CDR1 is MDHEN, CDR2 SYDVKM, per germline.

The chain carries TRBV14 and TRBJ2-1; the match to TRBD2 covers 9 bases. The CDR3 is 15 amino acids. CDR1 is SGHDN and CDR2 is FVKESK in the germline V gene. The V segment lost 3 bases and the J segment 7 bases; nucleotides outside the gene matches: 7. The CDR3 sequence is CASSQRGGVLNEQFF. CDR3 nucleotides: TGTGCCAGCAGCCAGCGGGGGGGCGTTTTGAATGAGCAGTTCTTC.

J is TRBJ2-7 and V is TRBV27; 7 bases are shared with TRBD1. V trimming: 8 bases; J trimming: 7 bases; junction bases outside the gene matches: 8. Germline V gene data show CDR1 as MNHEY and CDR2 as SMNVEV (reference sequence). The CDR3 has 12 amino acids. The CDR3 nucleotides read TGTGCCAGCGTACAGGGGTGGCGGGAGCAGTACTTC. It codes for CASVQGWREQYF.

This clonotype was counted a few times. The chain combines TRBV7-2 with TRBJ2-4; 7 nucleotides line up with TRBD2. The CDR3 consists of 17 residues. Germline CDR1 and CDR2: SGHTA and FQGNSA. V was pared by 2 bases and J by 6 bases, with 13 bases of the junction left unmatched. This CDR3 reads CASSLQGRTLAGNIQYF. For the CDR3, the DNA is TGTGCCAGCAGCTTACAGGGCAGAACCTTAGCGGGAAACATTCAGTACTTC.

This chain joins TRBV27 and TRBJ1-3; TRBD1 might be the D (5 bases). There are 15 residues in the CDR3. The V gene lost 5 bases and the J gene lost 0 bases, with 11 bases spanning the gap. The germline gives CDR1 MNHEY, CDR2 SMNVEV (reference sequence). CDR3 amino acids: CASSLAGTSGNTIYF. Here the CDR3 DNA reads TGTGCCAGCAGTCTTGCTGGGACCTCTGGAAACACCATATATTTT.

This sequence joins TRBV9 and TRBJ2-5; 8 bases agree with TRBD1. The V segment lost 3 bases and the J segment 10 bases; nucleotides outside the gene matches: 17. Germline lookup yields CDR1 SGDLS and CDR2 YYNGEE. This CDR3 has 16 residues. Written as DNA, the CDR3 is TGTGCCAGCAGCGCCTCCGGGACAGGCGACAAGGGGGTCCAGTACTTC. It specifies CASSASGTGDKGVQYF.

The chain links TRBV3-1 to TRBJ2-5, with TRBD2 as a possible D gene (6 bases). The CDR3 has 16 residues. Trimming removed 1 base at V and 1 base at J, with 13 bases between. Germline assignment: CDR1 LGHDT and CDR2 YNNKEL (reference sequence). The CDR3 DNA sequence: TGTGCCAGCAGCCAAGTTCATGGTAGCGGCCAAGAGACCCAGTACTTC. Amino acids: CASSQVHGSGQETQYF.

The rearrangement joins TRBV15 to TRBJ1-6, with D uncertain. The V end lost 0 bases, the J end lost 8 bases, and 17 bases lay between the germline ends. Germline CDR1 and CDR2: LNHNV and YYDKDF (reference sequence). This CDR3 is 17 amino acids long. Here the CDR3 reads CATSRDLSPTEYSPLHF. The CDR3 DNA follows: TGTGCCACCAGCAGAGATCTTAGCCCGACTGAGTATTCACCCCTCCACTTT.

The chain uses TRBV6-5 and TRBJ2-1; weak D call: TRBD1 (6 bases). The V gene's germline CDR1 is MNHEY and CDR2 SVGAGI. Trimming stripped 2 bases from V and 1 base from J, with 12 bases between. The CDR3 is made up of 16 amino acids. The CDR3 sequence is CASSYRGQRSYNEQFF. CDR3 nucleotide sequence: TGTGCCAGCAGTTACCGCGGACAGAGATCCTACAATGAGCAGTTCTTC.

The V gene is TRBV20-1, the J gene TRBJ1-2; D is possibly TRBD1 (6 bases). V dropped 3 bases and J dropped 5 bases, with 16 bases sitting between them. Germline loops: CDR1 DFQATT, CDR2 SNEGSKA (reference sequence). The length of the CDR3 is 14 residues. The CDR3 is CSARPGGAWYGYTF. The CDR3 region has the DNA TGCAGTGCTAGGCCCGGGGGCGCGTGGTATGGCTACACCTTC.

This clonotype was detected a few times. This chain joins TRBV7-8 and TRBJ2-5; 8 bases align to TRBD1. The better agreement between TRBJ2-4 and the DNA end casts doubt on the J call. Germline V CDR1 and CDR2: SGHVS, FQNEAQ. The CDR3 contains 14 residues. The CDR3 DNA sequence: TGTGCCAGCAGCGTCGGACAGGGAAGGAACATTCAGTACTTC. This encodes CASSVGQGRNIQYF.

J is TRBJ2-7 and V is TRBV27, with D possibly matching TRBD1 (6 bases). The DNA end lines up better with TRBJ2-5; the J call may be wrong. The CDR3 runs 15 residues. CDR1 and CDR2 (germline): MNHEY, SMNVEV (reference sequence). The CDR3 nucleotides read TGTGCCAGCAGTTTATCTCCGACAGGCCGGGAGACCCAGTACTTC. This translates into CASSLSPTGRETQYF.

This chain connects TRBV29-1 to TRBJ1-2; TRBD1 matches at 10 bases. The trim removed 6 bases at V and 8 bases at J, leaving 3 bases unmatched. The CDR3 contains 11 residues. Germline assignment: CDR1 SQVTM and CDR2 ANQGSEA. CDR3 residues: CSVGQGNGYTF. As DNA, the CDR3 is TGCAGCGTGGGACAGGGGAACGGCTACACCTTC.

This clonotype was seen only once. This chain joins TRBV12-3 or TRBV12-4 and TRBJ2-1, with 9 bases identical to TRBD2. This CDR3 region has 15 residues. Unmatched junction bases numbered 14, after V lost 7 bases and J lost 10 bases. The CDR3 here is CASTPAGGPIREQFF. CDR3 in DNA: TGTGCCAGCACCCCAGCGGGGGGCCCGATTCGGGAGCAGTTCTTC.

This clonotype turned up a few times. The rearrangement links TRBV2 to TRBJ2-7, with TRBD1 matching over 9 bases. The CDR3 has 13 residues. With 9 bases clipped from V and 6 bases from J, the junction kept 9 bases outside the gene matches. CDR1 and CDR2 from the germline V gene are SNHLY and FYNNEI. The chain's CDR3 is CASRRGQGREQYF. In DNA form, the CDR3 reads TGTGCCAGTAGGAGGGGACAGGGACGCGAGCAGTACTTC.

On this clonotype itself: The junction differs from germline at one of its ends, possibly a read error. The chain recombines TRBV7-2 with TRBJ2-5, with TRBD1 matching 7 bases. Germline V gene sequence: CDR1 SGHTA, CDR2 FQGNSA. The CDR3 runs 15 residues. In DNA, the CDR3 is TGTGCCAGCAGCTCCGGACAGGCCACTCAAGAGACCCGGTACTTC. Protein: CASSSGQATQETRYF.

This clonotype was observed a few times. The rearrangement links TRBV11-2 to TRBJ2-7; D not certain. CDR1 and CDR2 (germline): SGHAT, FQNNGV. Trimming cost V 0 bases and J 1 base, with 13 bases left between them. The CDR3 consists of 16 residues. The CDR3 DNA reads TGTGCCAGCAGCTTAGAGGGCAGAGTAAGTTCCTACGAGCAGTACTTC. Amino acid sequence: CASSLEGRVSSYEQYF.

There are a few counts of this clonotype. J is TRBJ2-5 and V is TRBV7-3, with 12 nucleotides matching TRBD1. V lost 1 base and J lost 5; bases outside the gene matches: 5. Germline loops: CDR1 SGHTA, CDR2 FQGTGA. This CDR3 contains 16 residues. CDR3 DNA: TGTGCCAGCAGCTTAAGTGGGACAGGGGGCCAGGAGACCCAGTACTTC. Translating it yields CASSLSGTGGQETQYF.

The V call is TRBV20-1, the J call TRBJ1-4; D remains ambiguous. There are 16 residues in the CDR3. Germline CDR1 reads DFQATT; CDR2 reads SNEGSKA (reference sequence). Trimming pared 0 bases from V and 4 bases from J, leaving 15 bases between. The CDR3 protein is CSARDTASTYNEKLFF. The DNA of the CDR3 is TGCAGTGCTAGAGACACCGCTTCGACGTATAATGAAAAACTGTTTTTT.

The chain couples TRBV28 to TRBJ1-4; D is possibly TRBD1 (5 bases). The V gene lost 7 bases and the J gene lost 3 bases, with 30 bases spanning the gap. The CDR3 loop spans 20 amino acids. Germline lookup yields CDR1 MDHEN and CDR2 SYDVKM. As DNA, the CDR3 is TGTGCCAGCACCCCCACCCGAGGGACGGGACTCTCGGGGGCTAATGAAAAACTGTTTTTT. Amino acid sequence: CASTPTRGTGLSGANEKLFF.